This TCR beta chain was recorded in a study of T cell responses to AZD1222 COVID-19 vaccine. About the research overall: Second-dose schedules of about 4 or about 12 weeks were combined. General study points: Repertoires were obtained only post-peak T cell response. There were mostly white British donors and more females than males, and clonal diversity was possibly underestimated.

The trim removed 1 base at V and 0 bases at J, leaving 5 bases unmatched. The CDR3 extends over 17 amino acids. Germline V CDR1 and CDR2: LNHDA, SQIVND (reference sequence). Repertoires were generated with immunoSEQ multiplex PCR, while TCRdb's copy carries only in-frame clones and drops some. In the table there are some 150,000 clones, roughly 92% of which are singletons. Details on this clone: As yet, its antigen is unknown.

This rearrangement joins TRBV19 to TRBJ2-5; TRBD2 matches 10 bases. Sequencing used peripheral blood, obtained on day 0 of AZD1222 vaccination. The receptor's source is an adult in good health. The CDR3 nucleotides are TGTGCCAGTAGTATAGCCTGGCTAGCGGGGGACCAAGAGACCCAGTACTTC. Translating it yields CASSIAWLAGDQETQYF. Variable domain in full (rest from reference TRBV19 and TRBJ2-5): DGGITQSPKYLFRKEGQNVTLSCEQNLNHDAMYWYRQDPGQGLRLIYYSQIVNDFQKGDIAEGYSVSREKKESFPLTVTSAQKNPTAFYLCASSIAWLAGDQETQYFGPGTRLLVL.